Listed below are T cell receptor beta chains from one sample, sequenced in a study of T cell responses to AZD1222 COVID-19 vaccine. Profiled with immunoSEQ multiplex PCR; TCRdb holds only in-frame clones, not every one. Counted here are about 120,000 clones, about 88% occurring once; the ten biggest clones make up over 2.5%. This specimen consisted of peripheral blood, obtained 28 days after the second AZD1222 dose. These receptor sequences come from an adult who received the AZD1222 COVID-19 vaccine. CDR3s leave out the opening cysteine and the closing phenylalanine or tryptophan.

CDR3aa,v_gene,j_gene,len
ASSVRPNYEQY,TRBV2,TRBJ2-7,11
ASSLGVLRGSRGHIQY,TRBV7-2,TRBJ2-4,16
ASSGNTAWEQY,TRBV27,TRBJ2-7,11
ASSLRQANTEAF,TRBV6-6,TRBJ1-1,12
ASGPLNWEDTQY,TRBV12-5,TRBJ2-3,12
AWSVGQGLEKLF,TRBV30,TRBJ1-4,12
ASRVTGGLSYEQY,TRBV6-5,TRBJ2-7,13
ASREVGYT,TRBV6-1,TRBJ1-2,8
ACGRAEAF,TRBV30,TRBJ1-1,8
SASVGTGDTGELF,TRBV20-1,TRBJ2-2,13
ASSLMGIGEQY,TRBV5-1,TRBJ2-7,11
ASSASWGGTAEAF,TRBV7-8,TRBJ1-1,13
ASSSGTGGQPQH,TRBV5-5,TRBJ1-5,12
ASSLTRGRQPQH,TRBV19,TRBJ1-5,12
ASSLRQGAFHEQY,TRBV5-1,TRBJ2-7,13
ASRPAGGGTEAF,TRBV5-4,TRBJ1-1,12
AAVSGLLYEQY,TRBV30,TRBJ2-7,11
AWGGQTEAF,TRBV30,TRBJ1-1,9
ASSVTSGGAPQY,TRBV9,TRBJ2-7,12
ATSGSSTGVNYGYT,TRBV24-1,TRBJ1-2,14
ASSGGRSGIEQY,TRBV9,TRBJ2-7,12
ASAAVNNSPLH,TRBV19,TRBJ1-6,11
ASSLAGFSTDTQY,TRBV6-5,TRBJ2-3,13
ASSRGPGETQY,TRBV5-4,TRBJ2-5,11
ASSLQGLVNTEAF,TRBV7-2,TRBJ1-1,13
ASRTTGGYGYT,TRBV25-1,TRBJ1-2,11
ASSDSSGGVGDRGGLTNEKLF,TRBV6-4,TRBJ1-4,21
ASSSRQGPVYEQY,TRBV7-9,TRBJ2-7,13
ASSLDRVYNSPLH,TRBV5-4,TRBJ1-6,13
ATSRVGAGAYNEQF,TRBV15,TRBJ2-1,14
ASSKDYDGYTEAF,TRBV21-1,TRBJ1-1,13
ASRLSDRNTGELF,TRBV19,TRBJ2-2,13
ASSEGDFADTQY,TRBV9,TRBJ2-3,12
ASRKDRAVDNEQF,TRBV27,TRBJ2-1,13
ASSQFMGAPNTGELF,TRBV14,TRBJ2-2,15
ASSRRPRDYGYT,TRBV6-5,TRBJ1-2,12
ASRATGNNYGYT,TRBV27,TRBJ1-2,12
ASSLVQGSGLVEQY,TRBV28,TRBJ2-7,14
ASSLPPTNEQY,TRBV3-1/TRBV3-2,TRBJ2-7,11
ASRGYGYEQY,TRBV2,TRBJ2-7,10
ASSDPGSNQPQH,TRBV10-2,TRBJ1-5,12
ASVKAPRATYEQY,TRBV6-5,TRBJ2-7,13
ASSWGLLNKQF,TRBV11-2,TRBJ2-1,11
ASSGTGHTEAF,TRBV2,TRBJ1-1,11
ASLRTVATNEKLF,TRBV19,TRBJ1-4,13
ASSRRPYPGLDIREQY,TRBV3-1/TRBV3-2,TRBJ2-7,16
ASSPPHGTSGGSSYNEQF,TRBV7-6,TRBJ2-1,18
ASSQEFERNGETQY,TRBV3-1/TRBV3-2,TRBJ2-5,14
AINRQMNTEAF,TRBV10-3,TRBJ1-1,11
ASSRDSQEETQY,TRBV6-2/TRBV6-3,TRBJ2-5,12
ASSQGWGQGLYEQY,TRBV4-1,TRBJ2-7,14
ASSVAGARTDTQY,TRBV11-3,TRBJ2-3,13
ASREGGGYGANVLT,TRBV5-1,TRBJ2-6,14
ASSDGQALGWNSPLH,TRBV6-1,TRBJ1-6,15
ASSINGRYGYT,TRBV19,TRBJ1-2,11